This is a list of T cell receptor beta chains from one sample in a study of blood T cell repertoires in COVID-19. Clones were sequenced by immunoSEQ multiplex PCR, and TCRdb holds only the in-frame ones, with some missing. Here the sample spans some 290,000 clones, 70% to 90% being singletons. Sequenced input: peripheral blood. These receptors were taken from a man aged 60-69 years who had recovered from COVID-19. Both conserved end residues are part of each CDR3. A D gene is named only where the DNA matches it firmly. Only part of the rows carry a size: once, few, many, or a class if the clone is expanded.

clone size: .
V gene: TRBV25-1
J gene: TRBJ2-7
D gene: TRBD1
CDR3 protein: CASSDAGTGGYEQYF
CDR3 DNA: TGTGCCAGCAGTGATGCCGGGACAGGGGGCTACGAGCAGTACTTC

clone size: .
V gene: TRBV6-1
J gene: TRBJ2-7
D gene: .
CDR3 protein: CASSEPGEGVGYEQYF
CDR3 DNA: TGTGCCAGCAGTGAACCCGGAGAGGGGGTGGGCTACGAGCAGTACTTC

clone size: .
V gene: TRBV5-6
J gene: TRBJ1-3
D gene: TRBD1
CDR3 protein: CASRSRGQGRNTIYF
CDR3 DNA: TGTGCCAGCAGATCACGGGGACAGGGTAGAAACACCATATATTTT

clone size: .
V gene: TRBV24-1
J gene: TRBJ1-2
D gene: .
CDR3 protein: CATSDAGIYGYTF
CDR3 DNA: TGTGCCACCAGTGACGCGGGGATCTATGGCTACACCTTC

clone size: .
V gene: TRBV30
J gene: TRBJ2-7
D gene: TRBD2
CDR3 protein: CAWRLVQRGSYEQYF
CDR3 DNA: TGTGCCTGGAGGCTTGTCCAGCGGGGTTCCTACGAGCAGTACTTC

clone size: .
V gene: TRBV5-1
J gene: TRBJ1-1
D gene: .
CDR3 protein: CASSLQGTNTEAFF
CDR3 DNA: TGCGCCAGCAGCTTGCAGGGGACGAACACTGAAGCTTTCTTT

clone size: .
V gene: TRBV5-1
J gene: TRBJ2-3
D gene: .
CDR3 protein: CASAVTDLSRDTQYF
CDR3 DNA: TGCGCCAGCGCGGTAACTGACCTTAGCCGAGATACGCAGTATTTT

clone size: .
V gene: TRBV2
J gene: TRBJ2-1
D gene: .
CDR3 protein: CASRPGSYNEQFF
CDR3 DNA: TGTGCCAGTCGTCCAGGGTCGTACAATGAGCAGTTCTTC

clone size: .
V gene: TRBV9
J gene: TRBJ2-2
D gene: .
CDR3 protein: CASSVEGGGAGELFF
CDR3 DNA: TGTGCCAGCAGCGTAGAGGGAGGAGGGGCCGGGGAGCTGTTTTTT

clone size: .
V gene: TRBV28
J gene: TRBJ1-2
D gene: .
CDR3 protein: CASSLVGVANYGYTF
CDR3 DNA: TGTGCCAGCAGTTTGGTCGGGGTAGCTAACTATGGCTACACCTTC

clone size: .
V gene: TRBV5-8
J gene: TRBJ1-6
D gene: TRBD1
CDR3 protein: CASMLTGKGSPLHF
CDR3 DNA: TGTGCCAGCATGCTGACAGGGAAAGGTTCACCCCTCCACTTT

clone size: .
V gene: TRBV24-1
J gene: TRBJ2-1
D gene: .
CDR3 protein: CATSKRASSYNEQFF
CDR3 DNA: TGTGCCACCAGTAAGCGGGCTAGCTCCTACAATGAGCAGTTCTTC

clone size: once
V gene: TRBV30
J gene: TRBJ1-2
D gene: .
CDR3 protein: CAWSGTAYGYTF
CDR3 DNA: TGTGCCTGGAGTGGGACAGCCTATGGCTACACCTTC

clone size: .
V gene: TRBV6-1
J gene: TRBJ2-7
D gene: TRBD2
CDR3 protein: CASSDRTSGIIEQYF
CDR3 DNA: TGTGCCAGCAGTGATAGGACTAGCGGGATAATCGAGCAGTACTTC

clone size: .
V gene: TRBV28
J gene: TRBJ1-2
D gene: TRBD1
CDR3 protein: CASSLGDRGVGYTF
CDR3 DNA: TGTGCCAGCAGTTTAGGGGACAGGGGGGTTGGCTACACCTTC

clone size: .
V gene: TRBV5-4
J gene: TRBJ2-7
D gene: TRBD1
CDR3 protein: CASSETDRGSYEQYF
CDR3 DNA: TGTGCCAGCAGCGAGACGGACAGGGGGAGTTACGAGCAGTACTTC

clone size: .
V gene: TRBV18
J gene: TRBJ1-2
D gene: .
CDR3 protein: CASSLRDYGYTF
CDR3 DNA: TGTGCCAGCTCATTGCGGGACTATGGCTACACCTTC

clone size: .
V gene: TRBV15
J gene: TRBJ1-6
D gene: TRBD1
CDR3 protein: CATSSGDSPYTLHF
CDR3 DNA: TGTGCCACCAGCAGCGGGGACAGCCCATACACCCTCCACTTT

clone size: once
V gene: TRBV27
J gene: TRBJ1-4
D gene: TRBD1
CDR3 protein: CASSTGTGTPKLFF
CDR3 DNA: TGTGCCAGCAGCACCGGGACAGGGACTCCAAAACTGTTTTTT

clone size: .
V gene: TRBV5-1
J gene: TRBJ2-1
D gene: .
CDR3 protein: CASTQGAGVYNEQFF
CDR3 DNA: TGCGCCAGCACCCAGGGGGCGGGAGTCTACAATGAGCAGTTCTTC

clone size: .
V gene: TRBV15
J gene: TRBJ2-1
D gene: .
CDR3 protein: CATSRDRGMDNEQFF
CDR3 DNA: TGTGCCACCAGCAGAGATCGGGGGATGGACAATGAGCAGTTCTTC

clone size: .
V gene: TRBV18
J gene: TRBJ2-2
D gene: .
CDR3 protein: CASSPYRDGVGELFF
CDR3 DNA: TGTGCCAGCTCACCATACAGGGACGGCGTCGGGGAGCTGTTTTTT

clone size: .
V gene: TRBV18
J gene: TRBJ2-1
D gene: .
CDR3 protein: CASSPRLGDTDEQFF
CDR3 DNA: TGTGCCAGCTCACCACGTCTGGGCGACACAGATGAGCAGTTCTTC

clone size: .
V gene: TRBV28
J gene: TRBJ2-7
D gene: TRBD2
CDR3 protein: CASYPSGRIWEQYF
CDR3 DNA: TGTGCCAGCTACCCTAGCGGGCGGATCTGGGAGCAGTACTTC

clone size: .
V gene: TRBV29-1
J gene: TRBJ2-7
D gene: .
CDR3 protein: CSAEPSALPHSYEQYF
CDR3 DNA: TGCAGCGCGGAACCCTCTGCACTCCCGCACTCCTACGAGCAGTACTTC

clone size: few
V gene: TRBV4-1
J gene: TRBJ2-1
D gene: .
CDR3 protein: CASSTTGTTNEQFF
CDR3 DNA: TGCGCCAGCAGCACTACCGGGACAACCAATGAGCAGTTCTTC

clone size: .
V gene: TRBV7-6
J gene: TRBJ2-3
D gene: TRBD2
CDR3 protein: CASSTGTSGAGAYF
CDR3 DNA: TGTGCCAGCAGCACCGGGACTAGCGGGGCAGGGGCGTATTTT

clone size: .
V gene: TRBV5-1
J gene: TRBJ1-1
D gene: .
CDR3 protein: CASSLAGGPTEAFF
CDR3 DNA: TGCGCCAGCAGCTTGGCCGGGGGGCCCACTGAAGCTTTCTTT

clone size: .
V gene: TRBV7-3
J gene: TRBJ2-3
D gene: .
CDR3 protein: CASSLTVGSTDTQYF
CDR3 DNA: TGTGCCAGCAGCTTAACGGTGGGCAGCACAGATACGCAGTATTTT

clone size: .
V gene: TRBV11-2
J gene: TRBJ2-3
D gene: TRBD2
CDR3 protein: CASSHSGGTNTQYF
CDR3 DNA: TGTGCCAGCAGCCATAGCGGGGGGACGAATACGCAGTATTTT

clone size: .
V gene: TRBV18
J gene: TRBJ1-1
D gene: TRBD1
CDR3 protein: CASSPGTAMNTEAFF
CDR3 DNA: TGTGCCAGCTCACCCGGGACAGCCATGAACACTGAAGCTTTCTTT

clone size: .
V gene: TRBV7-8
J gene: TRBJ2-1
D gene: .
CDR3 protein: CASTRVGSSYNEQFF
CDR3 DNA: TGTGCCAGCACCCGAGTCGGGAGCTCCTACAATGAGCAGTTCTTC

clone size: .
V gene: TRBV5-1
J gene: TRBJ2-1
D gene: .
CDR3 protein: CASSLDAAYNEQFF
CDR3 DNA: TGCGCCAGCAGCTTGGACGCGGCCTACAATGAGCAGTTCTTC

clone size: .
V gene: TRBV7-2
J gene: TRBJ1-5
D gene: .
CDR3 protein: CASSQGLNQPQHF
CDR3 DNA: TGTGCCAGCAGCCAGGGACTCAATCAGCCCCAGCATTTT

clone size: .
V gene: TRBV25-1
J gene: TRBJ2-6
D gene: .
CDR3 protein: CASSESPSSGANVLTF
CDR3 DNA: TGTGCCAGCAGTGAATCTCCGTCCTCTGGGGCCAACGTCCTGACTTTC

clone size: once
V gene: TRBV5-5
J gene: TRBJ2-5
D gene: .
CDR3 protein: CASIPQPYAETQYF
CDR3 DNA: TGTGCCAGCATCCCACAACCTTATGCAGAGACCCAGTACTTC

clone size: .
V gene: TRBV3-1/TRBV3-2
J gene: TRBJ2-5
D gene: .
CDR3 protein: CASSQVRVMAQYF
CDR3 DNA: TGTGCCAGCAGCCAAGTCAGGGTTATGGCCCAGTACTTC

clone size: .
V gene: TRBV6-5
J gene: TRBJ2-3
D gene: TRBD1
CDR3 protein: CASSRGPPRTDTQYF
CDR3 DNA: TGTGCCAGCAGCAGGGGGCCGCCACGCACAGATACGCAGTATTTT

clone size: .
V gene: TRBV3-1/TRBV3-2
J gene: TRBJ1-6
D gene: .
CDR3 protein: CASSEGTLNSPLHF
CDR3 DNA: TGTGCCAGCAGTGAGGGGACACTAAATTCACCCCTCCACTTT

clone size: .
V gene: TRBV18
J gene: TRBJ2-7
D gene: .
CDR3 protein: CASSPSTLGSSEQYF
CDR3 DNA: TGTGCCAGCTCACCATCGACCCTAGGTTCGTCCGAGCAGTACTTC

clone size: few
V gene: TRBV28
J gene: TRBJ1-2
D gene: TRBD1
CDR3 protein: CASAPGGSNYGYTF
CDR3 DNA: TGTGCCAGCGCCCCAGGGGGGAGTAACTATGGCTACACCTTC

clone size: once
V gene: TRBV6-1
J gene: TRBJ2-7
D gene: TRBD2
CDR3 protein: CASSEATSGSSYEQYF
CDR3 DNA: TGTGCCAGCAGTGAAGCCACTAGCGGGAGCTCCTACGAGCAGTACTTC

clone size: once
V gene: TRBV28
J gene: TRBJ1-5
D gene: .
CDR3 protein: CASSLSGWNGQPQHF
CDR3 DNA: TGTGCCAGCAGTTTATCGGGTTGGAACGGTCAGCCCCAGCATTTT

clone size: .
V gene: TRBV10-3
J gene: TRBJ2-2
D gene: .
CDR3 protein: CAISDPGNTGELFF
CDR3 DNA: TGTGCCATCAGTGACCCAGGGAACACCGGGGAGCTGTTTTTT

clone size: .
V gene: TRBV6-6
J gene: TRBJ2-3
D gene: .
CDR3 protein: CASSYGAAYSTDTQYF
CDR3 DNA: TGTGCCAGCAGTTACGGAGCGGCTTATAGCACAGATACGCAGTATTTT

clone size: .
V gene: TRBV3-1/TRBV3-2
J gene: TRBJ1-1
D gene: TRBD1
CDR3 protein: CASSQGSSGGTEAFF
CDR3 DNA: TGTGCCAGCAGCCAAGGATCCTCAGGGGGGACTGAAGCTTTCTTT

clone size: .
V gene: TRBV18
J gene: TRBJ2-7
D gene: TRBD1
CDR3 protein: CASSPTGTGLDEQYF
CDR3 DNA: TGTGCCAGCTCACCTACCGGGACAGGGCTAGACGAGCAGTACTTC

clone size: once
V gene: TRBV5-6
J gene: TRBJ2-1
D gene: TRBD2
CDR3 protein: CASSFTTGAGTSLDEQFF
CDR3 DNA: TGTGCCAGCAGCTTCACCACAGGCGCCGGGACTAGCCTTGATGAGCAGTTCTTC

clone size: .
V gene: TRBV5-1
J gene: TRBJ2-1
D gene: TRBD2
CDR3 protein: CASSSGTSGSYNEQFF
CDR3 DNA: TGCGCCAGCAGCTCCGGGACTAGCGGGAGTTACAATGAGCAGTTCTTC

clone size: once
V gene: TRBV5-4
J gene: TRBJ2-5
D gene: TRBD2
CDR3 protein: CASSQGTSSAGTQYF
CDR3 DNA: TGTGCCAGCAGCCAGGGGACTAGCAGCGCCGGGACCCAGTACTTC

clone size: .
V gene: TRBV5-1
J gene: TRBJ2-1
D gene: TRBD1
CDR3 protein: CASSLVGGVWNEQFF
CDR3 DNA: TGCGCCAGCAGCTTGGTAGGGGGCGTTTGGAATGAGCAGTTCTTC

clone size: .
V gene: TRBV7-2
J gene: TRBJ2-7
D gene: TRBD2
CDR3 protein: CASSLGATSGVTYEQYF
CDR3 DNA: TGTGCCAGCAGCTTAGGGGCCACTAGCGGGGTCACCTACGAGCAGTACTTC

clone size: .
V gene: TRBV20-1
J gene: TRBJ1-3
D gene: TRBD1
CDR3 protein: CSASKIDRVVSGNTIYF
CDR3 DNA: TGCAGTGCTAGTAAAATTGACAGGGTAGTTTCTGGAAACACCATATATTTT

clone size: .
V gene: TRBV5-6
J gene: TRBJ2-7
D gene: .
CDR3 protein: CASSPRAREQYF
CDR3 DNA: TGTGCCAGCAGCCCGCGGGCCAGGGAGCAGTACTTC

clone size: .
V gene: TRBV6-5
J gene: TRBJ1-5
D gene: TRBD1
CDR3 protein: CASSRDRSNQPQHF
CDR3 DNA: TGTGCCAGCAGCAGGGACAGGAGCAATCAGCCCCAGCATTTT

clone size: .
V gene: TRBV7-9
J gene: TRBJ2-2
D gene: .
CDR3 protein: CASSLDNVGELFF
CDR3 DNA: TGTGCCAGCAGCTTAGACAACGTCGGGGAGCTGTTTTTT

clone size: .
V gene: TRBV28
J gene: TRBJ2-1
D gene: .
CDR3 protein: CASSLAGRLYNEQFF
CDR3 DNA: TGTGCCAGCAGTTTAGCGGGGAGACTATACAATGAGCAGTTCTTC